A selection of T cell receptor beta chains follows, all from one sample in a study of T cell repertoires in cytomegalovirus infection. These TCRs' antigens remain unknown. TCRdb itself ran the reads through MiXCR, one entry per CDR3 protein. The table lists some 920,000 distinct CDR3 sequences, around 31% of them singletons. Material: cultured CD8+ T cells from PBMCs, obtained from culture after CMV antigen stimulation. All receptors derive from a human donor in good health (CMV status not recorded). Some clones in this sample may be carry-over from other donors' samples. Both conserved end residues are part of each CDR3. Each record gives: J gene, clone size, V gene, D gene, CDR3 DNA, CDR3 protein. A D gene is named only where the DNA matches it firmly. Size is stated for part of the rows, as once, few or many counts, or as a class when the clone is expanded.

TRBJ1-2	many	TRBV7-2	-	TGTGCCAGCAGCCATCTTTCGGGGGGCTACACCTTC	CASSHLSGGYTF
TRBJ1-2	-	TRBV12-3/TRBV12-4	TRBD1	TGTGCCAGCTTTCGGACAGGTCCCACCGCTAACTATGGCTACACCTTC	CASFRTGPTANYGYTF
TRBJ2-2	many	TRBV6-1	-	TGTGCCAGCAGCTCCGGACTATCAACCGGGGAGCTGTTTTTT	CASSSGLSTGELFF
TRBJ2-5	many	TRBV12-3/TRBV12-4	TRBD2	TGTGCCAGCAGTTTAATGGGTAGCGGGGGCAACCAAGAGACCCAGTACTTC	CASSLMGSGGNQETQYF
TRBJ1-1	-	TRBV7-9	-	TGTGCCAACAGCCCGGCAGGGTCCGCTGAAGCTTTCTTT	CANSPAGSAEAFF
TRBJ1-1	few	TRBV15	-	TGTGCCACCAGCCCCAGTGGGAACACTGAAGCTTTCTTT	CATSPSGNTEAFF
TRBJ1-2	once	TRBV3-1	-	TGTGCCAGCAGCCTATCGAGTGGCTACACCTTC	CASSLSSGYTF
TRBJ2-5	-	TRBV6-5	-	TGTGCCAGCAGTTACGGTGTCGGGGTTCTACCGGGTGAGACCCAGTACTTC	CASSYGVGVLPGETQYF
TRBJ2-5	-	TRBV20-1	TRBD2	TGCAGTGCCGCCACTAGCGGGGGGACTCTAGAGACCCAGTACTTC	CSAATSGGTLETQYF
TRBJ2-1	few	TRBV6-1	TRBD2	TGTGCCAGCAGGGACTGGACTAGCAGGTACAATGAGCAGTTCTTC	CASRDWTSRYNEQFF
TRBJ2-2	few	TRBV4-3	-	TGCGCCAGCAGCCAAGCTCGGGTCCGGAACGGGGAGCTGTTTTTT	CASSQARVRNGELFF
TRBJ2-3	-	TRBV4-2	-	TGTGCCAGCAGCCGAGATTGGTCTCCCATACCCGGCACAGATACGCAGTATTTT	CASSRDWSPIPGTDTQYF
TRBJ1-2	-	TRBV29-1	TRBD1	TGCAGCGTCCTGGACTGGACAGGGAAGTTGTATGGCTACACCTTC	CSVLDWTGKLYGYTF